This T cell receptor (beta chain) originates from a study of post-analysis software for immune sequencing data. Study information: Patients had relapsing-remitting, secondary progressive or progressive-relapsing multiple sclerosis; some lacked subtype. Study conclusions and caveats: Five or six TRBV segments, TRBV5-6, TRBV5-1 and TRBV20-1 among them, were found more frequent in patients than controls. F measure clustering grouped samples strongly by preparation batch. Versus controls, multiple sclerosis patients showed significantly lower diversity (normalized Chao1).

Prepared TCR beta cDNA libraries contained unique molecular identifiers. The authors obtained some 500,000 cDNA molecules from approximately 1 to 10 million T cells. TCRdb passed the PCR reads through MiXCR, listing each CDR3 protein once. The table lists 150,000 to 200,000 distinct CDR3 sequences, roughly 30% of them singletons. Trimming stripped 6 bases from V and 0 bases from J, with 16 bases between. The CDR3 loop spans 16 amino acids. About this clonotype itself: The antigen is unknown.

Sequenced material: blood. The clonotype originates from a girl between 5 and 17 years old with multiple sclerosis. The J gene is TRBJ2-3, the V gene TRBV12-3 or TRBV12-4; D might be TRBD2 (7 bases). Here the CDR3 DNA reads TGTGCCAGCAGACCGGGGGGCACCACTAGCACAGATACGCAGTATTTT. Its translation: CASRPGGTTSTDTQYF.